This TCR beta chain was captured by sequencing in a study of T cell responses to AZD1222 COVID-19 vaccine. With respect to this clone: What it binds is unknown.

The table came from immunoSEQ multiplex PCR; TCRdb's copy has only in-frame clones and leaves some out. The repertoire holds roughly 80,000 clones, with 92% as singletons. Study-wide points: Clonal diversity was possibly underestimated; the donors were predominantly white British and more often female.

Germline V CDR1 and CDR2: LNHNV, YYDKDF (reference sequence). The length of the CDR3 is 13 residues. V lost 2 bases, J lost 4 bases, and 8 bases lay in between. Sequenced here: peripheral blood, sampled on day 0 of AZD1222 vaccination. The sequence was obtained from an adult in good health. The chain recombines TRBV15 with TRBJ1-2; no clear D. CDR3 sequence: CATSRTEVYGYTF. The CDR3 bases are TGTGCCACCAGCAGAACAGAAGTCTATGGCTACACCTTC. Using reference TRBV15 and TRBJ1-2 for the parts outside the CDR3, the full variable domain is DAMVIQNPRYQVTQFGKPVTLSCSQTLNHNVMYWYQQKSSQAPKLLFHYYDKDFNNEADTPDNFQSRRPNTSFCFLDIRSPGLGDTAMYLCATSRTEVYGYTFGSGTRLTVV.